A single sample gave rise to the 9 T cell receptor beta chains below, sequenced in a study of CD8+CD57+ T cells in acquired aplastic anemia. It was genomic DNA that served as the template for profiling TCR beta VDJ and CDR3. TCRdb reprocessed the reads with MiXCR, giving one entry per CDR3 protein. The sample gives approximately 220,000 distinct CDR3 sequences, roughly 45% of which show up once; roughly 21% is in the top ten. The patients chosen for sequencing had shown expansion of CD8+CD57+ cells (detected by flow cytometry). Material for sequencing was sorted CD4+, CD8+, or CD8+CD57+ T cells (not recorded which) from PBMCs. These receptors came from a human donor with aplastic anemia.

The V and J genes are TRBV11-2 and TRBJ2-1, with D possibly TRBD2 on 6 matching bases. The V and J ends lost 5 bases and 2 bases respectively, with 10 bases between them. Germline CDR1 reads SGHAT; CDR2 reads FQNNGV. The CDR3 sequence is 14 residues long. The CDR3 coding sequence is TGTGCCAGCAGCCCCGGGACTCCCTACAATGAGCAGTTCTTC. It yields the protein CASSPGTPYNEQFF.

This clonotype has a count of ten or more. The J gene is TRBJ1-6, the V gene TRBV18; possibly TRBD1 for D (5 bases). V was shortened by 3 bases and J by 6 bases, with 12 bases between the two germline ends. The CDR3 consists of 15 residues. Germline assignment: CDR1 KGHSH and CDR2 LQKENI. The CDR3 sequence is CASSPGGDGNSPLHF. CDR3 coding DNA: TGTGCCAGCTCACCGGGAGGGGACGGTAATTCACCCCTCCACTTT.

This clonotype has at least ten counts. The chain couples TRBV7-9 to TRBJ2-4; unclear D gene. Germline CDR1 is SEHNR and CDR2 is FQNEAQ (reference sequence). Trimming cost V 4 bases and J 5 bases, with 3 bases left between them. CDR3 length: 11 residues. CDR3 region: CASSYENIQYF. In nucleotides, the CDR3 is TGTGCCAGCAGCTATGAAAACATTCAGTACTTC. The full variable domain, in which reference TRBV7-9 and TRBJ2-4 provide the parts outside the CDR3, is DTGVSQNPRHKITKRGQNVTFRCDPISEHNRLYWYRQTLGQGPEFLTYFQNEAQLEKSRLLSDRFSAERPKGSFSTLEIQRTEQGDSAMYLCASSYENIQYFGAGTRLSVL.

The chain couples TRBV11-1 to TRBJ2-7; 7 bases fit TRBD1. The CDR3 is 14 amino acids. CDR1 and CDR2 from the germline V gene are SGHAT and FQDESV (reference sequence). The junction had 5 bases not matched to a gene; V was cut back by 6 bases and J by 0 bases. The CDR3 loop reads CASRTGQDSYEQYF. CDR3 in DNA: TGTGCCAGCAGAACAGGACAGGACTCCTACGAGCAGTACTTC.

This clonotype was observed once. A much larger clone sits a single nucleotide away, making a read error possible. This chain connects TRBV20-1 to TRBJ2-1, with 10 bases that match TRBD2. This CDR3 is built from 18 residues. V shed 2 bases, J shed 6 bases, and the junction held 16 bases outside the gene matches. The germline gives CDR1 DFQATT, CDR2 SNEGSKA (reference sequence). Here the CDR3 DNA reads TGCAGTGCTAGACTACTAGCGGGGCGTCTCCCGGATTTCAATGAGCAGTTCTTC. It specifies CSARLLAGRLPDFNEQFF.

This clonotype was seen many times. In DNA form, the CDR3 reads TGCGCCAGCAGCTTGGGCCCAACTAATGAAAAACTGTTTTTT. Encoded protein: CASSLGPTNEKLFF. The chain carries TRBV5-1 and TRBJ1-4; no clear D. There are 14 residues in the CDR3. Deletions cut 0 bases from V and 0 bases from J, with 3 bases between. Germline values: CDR1 SGHRS, CDR2 YFSETQ.

As concerns this clonotype: A much larger clone sits a single nucleotide away, making a read error possible. The CDR3 DNA is TGTGCCAGTAGTATAGGGGGAAGGGGGGACGTTCAGTACTTC. This translates into CASSIGGRGDVQYF. The chain has TRBV19 and TRBJ2-4; D possibly matches TRBD1 or TRBD2 (6 bases each). The CDR3 is 14 amino acids. Germline CDR1 LNHDA, CDR2 SQIVND (reference sequence). V lost 1 base, J lost 11 bases, and 15 bases lay in between.

The chain couples TRBV7-9 to TRBJ2-5; TRBD1 might be the D (5 bases). The CDR3 has 14 amino acids. The germline CDR1 and CDR2 sequences are SEHNR and FQNEAQ (reference sequence). V was pared by 3 bases and J by 5 bases, with 13 bases between. CDR3 nucleotide sequence: TGTGCCAGCAGCTTGGGCAGGGTTTGGGAGACCCAGTACTTC. This translates into CASSLGRVWETQYF.

This clonotype was seen repeatedly, ten times or more. The chain links TRBV6-5 to TRBJ2-7, with 9 bases aligning to TRBD1. Germline-derived CDR1 and CDR2 are MNHEY and SVGAGI. This CDR3 has 17 residues. Losses at the gene ends were 2 bases for V and 4 bases for J; bases not matched to a gene: 12. The chain's CDR3 is CASSYLQPGQGGYEQYF. The CDR3 nucleotides are TGTGCCAGCAGTTACCTCCAACCGGGACAGGGTGGATACGAGCAGTACTTC.